Given below is one T cell receptor (beta chain) in context. Its antigen is unknown. Qualities for individual bases were not recorded, and no much larger clone is one base off. This sample stems from a study of shared clonotypes between healthy human individuals (TCRdb year 2020). About the investigation overall: A couple of women and a few men aged 18 to 49 years were included in the cohort. For each donor, three plates each were used for CD4 naive and CD4 memory, two plates were used for CD8 naive, and one plate was used for CD8 memory. Blood TCR repertoires of about five healthy adults were deeply sequenced to estimate repertoire size and the extent of clonotype sharing between individuals. Different laboratories and diverse techniques were used to prepare libraries and sequence TCR repertoires, to increase sequencing depth and limit assay-specific biases. Per donor, leukapheresis produced somewhere between about 0.9 and 10 billion PBMCs.

TCR CDR3 regions were amplified from genomic DNA by multiplex PCR using the deep immunoSEQ assay. For each cell subset, the extracted genomic DNA was distributed evenly across all wells of several immunoSEQ 96-well plates, and each plate served as one replicate. For sorted subsets, each replicate PCR was loaded with 150 to 250 ng genomic DNA, equivalent to about 30,000 T cell genomes. Purified libraries were measured with a Qubit 3.0 fluorometer, size-checked on a Bioanalyzer 2100, and measured again with the KAPA Library Quantification kit. A separate single-read 150-cycle Illumina NextSeq 550 flow cell was used to sequence each immunoSEQ 96-well plate. On the study's bioinformatics: The immunoSEQ output contained only junctional sequences without quality scores, so filtering could not match that applied to full-length reads. Sequences were annotated with PyIR, a Python wrapper for IgBLAST v1.9, using IMGT germline references to assign V/J genes and CDR3. Reads were removed for weak V/J assignments (E-value above 1e-6), missing CDR3, stop codons, out-of-frame junctions, or ambiguous translated residues. V3J clonotypes were defined as sequences sharing the same inferred V gene, J gene, and CDR3 amino acid sequence. To compute the percentage overlap between repertoires, the number of shared unique clonotypes was divided by the size of the smaller repertoire. Richness of each repertoire was evaluated using RTK rarefaction, the Chao1 estimator, and Recon v2.1 estimates of unobserved clonotypes. Generation probabilities for all TCRbeta clonotypes obtained by the gDNA method from four donors were computed using OLGA. This is the immuneACCESS table as TCRdb keeps it, with only in-frame sequences that have V and J called. A part of the clones is gone; compared with another copy, unresolved V genes explain less than half, and the rest is unexplained. That table gives V, J and clone size, and the DNA gave D and trimming. Present in this sample are 600,000 to 800,000 clones, over 55% of which were seen just once. The ten largest clones capture more than 1.5% of the sample.

CDR1 and CDR2, looked up from the germline V gene (reference sequence), are LNHNV and YYDKDF. Deletion took 3 bases off V and 0 bases off J, with a span of 11 bases between the germline ends. The CDR3 runs 15 residues from the cysteine to the phenylalanine. Only the CDR3 DNA is retained, 45 bases long and in frame from the first base. Findings and caveats that apply to the study as a whole: Naive subsets generally had larger estimated clonotype richness than memory subsets did. Higher generation probabilities were observed for clonotypes shared by all four sorted-subset donors than for non-shared clonotypes. Pairwise subsampling indicated that sequencing depth was expected to affect the degree of clonotype sharing among donors. Rarefaction of sorted-subset datasets indicated incomplete sequencing despite the large sequencing depth. About 4.5% of naive CD4, 3.5% of naive CD8, roughly 2.5% of memory CD4, and more than 0.35% of memory CD8 clonotypes were shared across several donors. Sampling was restricted to blood, and TCR repertoires in tissue are likely to differ from TCR repertoires in blood. The genetic and exposure-history diversity represented was limited by the small number of donors.

Donors were healthy HIV-negative adults with no recently reported acute infections or vaccinations. Only Caucasian adults living in Nashville, Tennessee, USA were represented among the donors. CD4+ T cells were enriched by magnetic negative selection; naive cells were then positively selected on CD45RA, and the negative fraction formed the memory subset. Blood was obtained by leukapheresis, after which PBMCs were separated by Ficoll-Histopaque density gradient centrifugation and cryopreserved in liquid nitrogen vapor phase. Purity and quantity of every magnetically sorted T cell population were checked by analytical flow cytometry. Genomic DNA was isolated from every sorted fraction and measured by UV absorbance on a Nanodrop 2000c.

This receptor was obtained from a woman aged 25 to 39 in good health. Sequenced input: memory CD4+ T cells sorted from blood. What this sample's cell subset or site label stands for: CD45RA-negative fraction. The V and J segments used are TRBV15 and TRBJ2-5; no D gene can be assigned with confidence. The DNA sequence is given as TGTGCCACCAGCAGGACTCGGAGTTACCAAGAGACCCAGTACTTC. Its protein is CATSRTRSYQETQYF.